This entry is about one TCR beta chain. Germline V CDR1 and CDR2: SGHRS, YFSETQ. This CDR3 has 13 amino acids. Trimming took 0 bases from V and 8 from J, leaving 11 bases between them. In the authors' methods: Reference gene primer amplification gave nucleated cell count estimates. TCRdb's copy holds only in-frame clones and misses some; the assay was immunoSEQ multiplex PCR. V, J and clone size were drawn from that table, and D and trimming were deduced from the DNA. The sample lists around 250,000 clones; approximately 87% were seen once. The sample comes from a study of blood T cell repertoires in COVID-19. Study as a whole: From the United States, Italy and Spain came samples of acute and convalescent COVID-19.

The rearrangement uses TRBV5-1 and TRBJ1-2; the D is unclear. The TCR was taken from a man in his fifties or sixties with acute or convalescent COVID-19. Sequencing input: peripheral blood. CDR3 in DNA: TGCGCCAGCAGCTTGGCTACGGGGAAAGGCTACACCTTC. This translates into CASSLATGKGYTF.